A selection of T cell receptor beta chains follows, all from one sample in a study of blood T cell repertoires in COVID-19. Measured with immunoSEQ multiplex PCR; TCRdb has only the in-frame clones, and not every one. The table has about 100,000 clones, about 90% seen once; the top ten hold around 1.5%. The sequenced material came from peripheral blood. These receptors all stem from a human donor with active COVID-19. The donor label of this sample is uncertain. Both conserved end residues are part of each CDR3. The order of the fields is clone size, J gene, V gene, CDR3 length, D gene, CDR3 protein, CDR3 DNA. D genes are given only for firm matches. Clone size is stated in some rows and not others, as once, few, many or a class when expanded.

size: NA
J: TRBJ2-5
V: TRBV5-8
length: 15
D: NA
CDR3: CASSLQRVYVETQYF
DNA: TGTGCCAGCAGCCTGCAGCGGGTTTATGTAGAGACCCAGTACTTC

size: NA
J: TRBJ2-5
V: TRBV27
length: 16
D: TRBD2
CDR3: CASSFGLAGGVETQYF
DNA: TGTGCCAGCAGTTTCGGACTAGCGGGGGGAGTCGAGACCCAGTACTTC

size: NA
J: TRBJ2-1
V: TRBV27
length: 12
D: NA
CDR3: CASSLRTGEQFF
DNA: TGTGCCAGCAGTTTAAGAACTGGTGAGCAGTTCTTC

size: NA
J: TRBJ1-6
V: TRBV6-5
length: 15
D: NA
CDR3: CASRNAGGRGSPLHF
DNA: TGTGCCAGCAGGAACGCGGGGGGTCGTGGCTCACCCCTCCACTTT

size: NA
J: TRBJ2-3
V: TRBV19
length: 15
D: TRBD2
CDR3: CASRSSGGATDTQYF
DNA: TGTGCCAGTAGATCCAGCGGGGGGGCGACAGATACGCAGTATTTT

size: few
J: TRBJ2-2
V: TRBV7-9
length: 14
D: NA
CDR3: CASSTDSNTGELFF
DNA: TGTGCCAGCTCGACAGACTCGAACACCGGGGAGCTGTTTTTT

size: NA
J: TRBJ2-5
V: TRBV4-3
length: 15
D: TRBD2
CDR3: CASSNQRGDQETQYF
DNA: TGCGCCAGCAGCAACCAGCGGGGAGATCAAGAGACCCAGTACTTC

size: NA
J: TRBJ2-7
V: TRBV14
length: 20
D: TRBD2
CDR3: CASSQDPGLAGSYYSYEQYF
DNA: TGTGCCAGCAGCCAAGATCCGGGGCTAGCGGGGAGTTATTACTCCTACGAGCAGTACTTC

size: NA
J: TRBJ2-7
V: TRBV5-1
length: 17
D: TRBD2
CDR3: CASSLSPSGVLSYEQYF
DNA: TGCGCCAGCAGCTTGTCACCTAGCGGGGTTCTCTCCTACGAGCAGTACTTC

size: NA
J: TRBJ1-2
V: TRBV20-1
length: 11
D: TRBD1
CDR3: CSALTGEGYTF
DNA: TGCAGTGCGTTGACAGGGGAAGGCTACACCTTC

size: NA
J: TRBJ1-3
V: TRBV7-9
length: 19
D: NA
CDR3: CASSLGKIQGQYSGNTIYF
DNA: TGTGCCAGCAGTTTAGGAAAGATTCAGGGCCAATACTCTGGAAACACCATATATTTT

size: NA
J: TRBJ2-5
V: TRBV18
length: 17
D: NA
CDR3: CASSLLASAIGGETQYF
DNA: TGTGCCAGCTCATTATTGGCTAGCGCTATTGGAGGGGAGACCCAGTACTTC

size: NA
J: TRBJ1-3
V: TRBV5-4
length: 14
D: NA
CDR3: CASSPGGPGNTIYF
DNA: TGTGCCAGCAGCCCGGGCGGGCCGGGAAACACCATATATTTT

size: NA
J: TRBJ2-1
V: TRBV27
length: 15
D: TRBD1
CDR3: CASSFRTGGRNEQFF
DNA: TGTGCCAGCAGTTTCCGGACAGGGGGCAGAAATGAGCAGTTCTTC

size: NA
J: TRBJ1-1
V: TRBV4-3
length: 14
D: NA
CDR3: CASSQDHGNTEAFF
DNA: TGCGCCAGCAGCCAAGATCACGGGAACACTGAAGCTTTCTTT

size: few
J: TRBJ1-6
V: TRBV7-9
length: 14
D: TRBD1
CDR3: CASSPGQINSPLHF
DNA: TGTGCCAGCAGCCCGGGACAGATTAATTCACCCCTCCACTTT

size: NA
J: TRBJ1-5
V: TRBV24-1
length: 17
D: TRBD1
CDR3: CATSDTDRGYSNQPQHF
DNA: TGTGCCACCAGTGATACCGACAGGGGGTATAGCAATCAGCCCCAGCATTTT

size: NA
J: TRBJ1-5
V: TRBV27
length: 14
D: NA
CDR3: CATSRVKDNQPQHF
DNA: TGTGCCACCTCCAGGGTAAAAGACAATCAGCCCCAGCATTTT

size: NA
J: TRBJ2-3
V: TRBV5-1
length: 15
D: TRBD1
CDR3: CASSFTGGETDTQYF
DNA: TGCGCCAGCAGCTTCACAGGGGGCGAAACAGATACGCAGTATTTT

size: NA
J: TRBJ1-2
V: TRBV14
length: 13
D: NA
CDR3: CASSQGQNYGYTF
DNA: TGTGCCAGCAGCCAAGGACAGAACTATGGCTACACCTTC

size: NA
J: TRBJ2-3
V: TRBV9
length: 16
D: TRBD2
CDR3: CASSVVSGGALDTQYF
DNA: TGTGCCAGCAGCGTAGTTAGCGGGGGGGCCCTAGATACGCAGTATTTT

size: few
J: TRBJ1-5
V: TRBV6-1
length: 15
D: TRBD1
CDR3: CASSELTGGRQPQHF
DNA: TGTGCCAGCAGTGAACTTACAGGGGGCAGGCAGCCCCAGCATTTT

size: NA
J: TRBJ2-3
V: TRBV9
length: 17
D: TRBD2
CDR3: CASSALAGGLSTDTQYF
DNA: TGTGCCAGCAGCGCACTAGCGGGGGGGCTAAGCACAGATACGCAGTATTTT

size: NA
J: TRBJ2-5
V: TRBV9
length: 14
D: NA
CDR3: CASSVVGRQETQYF
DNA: TGTGCCAGCAGCGTAGTAGGGAGACAAGAGACCCAGTACTTC

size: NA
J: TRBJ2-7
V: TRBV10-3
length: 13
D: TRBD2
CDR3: CAITVLAGGEQYF
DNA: TGTGCCATCACAGTTCTAGCGGGGGGAGAGCAGTACTTC

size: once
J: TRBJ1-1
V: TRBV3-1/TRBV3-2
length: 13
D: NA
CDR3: CASSQVGAGVAFF
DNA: TGTGCCAGCAGCCAAGTAGGGGCAGGGGTAGCTTTCTTT

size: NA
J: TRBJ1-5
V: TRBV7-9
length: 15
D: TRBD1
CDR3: CASSRGDSNNQPQHF
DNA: TGTGCCAGCAGCCGAGGGGACAGTAACAATCAGCCCCAGCATTTT

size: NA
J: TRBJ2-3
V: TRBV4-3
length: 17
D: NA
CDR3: CASSQVLGTSSTDTQYF
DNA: TGCGCCAGCAGCCAAGTCCTAGGGACTTCTAGCACAGATACGCAGTATTTT

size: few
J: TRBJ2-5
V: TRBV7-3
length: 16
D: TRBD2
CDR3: CASSDLGSGGAETQYF
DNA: TGTGCCAGCAGCGACCTGGGTAGCGGGGGGGCAGAGACCCAGTACTTC

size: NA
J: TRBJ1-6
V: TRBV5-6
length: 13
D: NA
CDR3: CASSLMGNSPLHF
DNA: TGTGCCAGCAGCTTGATGGGCAATTCACCCCTCCACTTT

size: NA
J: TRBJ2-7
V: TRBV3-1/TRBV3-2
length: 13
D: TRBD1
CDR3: CASSLNRGHEQYF
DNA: TGTGCCAGCAGCCTCAACAGGGGGCACGAGCAGTACTTC

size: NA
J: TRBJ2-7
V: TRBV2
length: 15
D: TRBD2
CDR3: CASSPAGLASYEQYF
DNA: TGTGCCAGCAGTCCTGCGGGACTAGCCTCCTACGAGCAGTACTTC